This TCR beta chain is drawn from a study of T cell responses to AZD1222 COVID-19 vaccine. Some clones are missing from TCRdb's copy, which holds only in-frame ones; the method was immunoSEQ multiplex PCR. Of 120,000 or so clones listed, roughly 91% were seen once; the top ten hold 4% to 5.5%. Study results and caveats: Only after the peak T cell response were repertoires sampled. The donor cohort was predominantly white British with a female majority, and clonal diversity may have been underestimated. Two AZD1222 doses significantly raised spike-specific TCR breadth and depth over controls.

Trimming stripped 4 bases from V and 0 bases from J, with 4 bases between. This CDR3 is 13 amino acids long. Germline values: CDR1 WNHNN, CDR2 SYGVQD (reference sequence). Note on this clone: Antigen specificity is unknown.

The material was peripheral blood, obtained on day 0 of MenACWY control vaccination. The chain joins TRBV10-1 to TRBJ1-3; no firm D call. This receptor was obtained from an adult in good health. DNA for the CDR3: TGCGCCAGCAGTGGACTCTCTGGAAACACCATATATTTT. It translates to CASSGLSGNTIYF.